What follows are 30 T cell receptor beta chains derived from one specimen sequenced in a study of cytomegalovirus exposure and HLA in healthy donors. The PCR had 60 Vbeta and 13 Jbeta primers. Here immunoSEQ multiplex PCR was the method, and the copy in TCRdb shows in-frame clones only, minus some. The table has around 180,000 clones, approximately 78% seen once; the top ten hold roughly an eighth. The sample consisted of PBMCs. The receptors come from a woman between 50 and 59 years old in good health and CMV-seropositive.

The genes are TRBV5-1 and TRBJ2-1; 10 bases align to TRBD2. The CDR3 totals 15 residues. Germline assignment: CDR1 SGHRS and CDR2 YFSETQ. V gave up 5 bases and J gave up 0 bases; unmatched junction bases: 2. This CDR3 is CASRLAGSSYNEQFF. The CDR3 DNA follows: TGCGCCAGCAGACTAGCGGGGAGCTCCTACAATGAGCAGTTCTTC.

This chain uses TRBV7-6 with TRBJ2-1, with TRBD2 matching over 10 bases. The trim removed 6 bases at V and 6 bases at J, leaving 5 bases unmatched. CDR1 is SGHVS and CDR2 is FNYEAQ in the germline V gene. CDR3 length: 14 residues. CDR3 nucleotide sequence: TGTGCCAGCAGGGGAACTAGCGGGGTCAATGAGCAGTTCTTC. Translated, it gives CASRGTSGVNEQFF.

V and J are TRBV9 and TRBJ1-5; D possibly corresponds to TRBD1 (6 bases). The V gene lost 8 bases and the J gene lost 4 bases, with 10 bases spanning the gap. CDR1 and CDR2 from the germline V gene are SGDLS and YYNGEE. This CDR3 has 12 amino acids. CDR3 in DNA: TGTGCCAGAAGGGGGAGAAATCAGCCCCAGCATTTT. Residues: CARRGRNQPQHF.

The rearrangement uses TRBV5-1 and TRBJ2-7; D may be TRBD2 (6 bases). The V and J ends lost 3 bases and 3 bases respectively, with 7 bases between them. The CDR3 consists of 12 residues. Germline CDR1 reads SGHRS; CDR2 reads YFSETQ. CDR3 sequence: CASSWGDYEQYF. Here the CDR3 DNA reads TGCGCCAGCAGCTGGGGGGACTACGAGCAGTACTTC.

The CDR3 coding sequence is TGTGCCAGCAGCCCTAGCGGGGCCCCTGGCACAGATACGCAGTATTTT. This translates into CASSPSGAPGTDTQYF. The genes are TRBV7-8 and TRBJ2-3; the match to TRBD2 covers 9 bases. This CDR3 comprises 16 residues. Trimming cost V 5 bases and J 1 base; bases outside gene matches: 7. Germline CDR1 SGHVS, CDR2 FQNEAQ.

The CDR3 is CASSLTSGGLYEQYF. DNA for the CDR3: TGCGCCAGCAGCCTCACTAGCGGGGGTCTCTACGAGCAGTACTTC. The chain recombines TRBV5-1 with TRBJ2-7; 11 bases line up with TRBD2. Germline assignment: CDR1 SGHRS and CDR2 YFSETQ. The trim removed 4 bases at V and 3 bases at J, leaving 6 bases unmatched. This CDR3 has 15 amino acids. Variable domain in full (rest from reference TRBV5-1 and TRBJ2-7): KAGVTQTPRYLIKTRGQQVTLSCSPISGHRSVSWYQQTPGQGLQFLFEYFSETQRNKGNFPGRFSGRQFSNSRSEMNVSTLELGDSALYLCASSLTSGGLYEQYFGPGTRLTVT.

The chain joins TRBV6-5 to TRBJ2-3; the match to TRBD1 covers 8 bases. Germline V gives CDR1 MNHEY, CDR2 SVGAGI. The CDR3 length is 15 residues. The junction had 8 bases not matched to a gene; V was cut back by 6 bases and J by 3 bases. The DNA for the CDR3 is TGTGCCAGCAGCCTCAGCCAGGGGGCTACAGATACGCAGTATTTT. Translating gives CASSLSQGATDTQYF.

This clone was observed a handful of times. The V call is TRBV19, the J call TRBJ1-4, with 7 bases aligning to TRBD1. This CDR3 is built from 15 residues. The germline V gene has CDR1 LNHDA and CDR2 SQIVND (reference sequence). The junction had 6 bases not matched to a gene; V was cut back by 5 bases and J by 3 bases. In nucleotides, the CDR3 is TGTGCCAGTAGTCGAACAGGGGCTCCTAATGAAAAACTGTTTTTT. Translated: CASSRTGAPNEKLFF.

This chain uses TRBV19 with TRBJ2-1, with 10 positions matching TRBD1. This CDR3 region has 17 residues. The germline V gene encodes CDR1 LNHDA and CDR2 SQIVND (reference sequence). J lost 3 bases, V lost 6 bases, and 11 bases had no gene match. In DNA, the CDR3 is TGTGCCAGTAGCGAACATGCTGGGACAGGGGTCTACAATGAGCAGTTCTTC. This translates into CASSEHAGTGVYNEQFF.

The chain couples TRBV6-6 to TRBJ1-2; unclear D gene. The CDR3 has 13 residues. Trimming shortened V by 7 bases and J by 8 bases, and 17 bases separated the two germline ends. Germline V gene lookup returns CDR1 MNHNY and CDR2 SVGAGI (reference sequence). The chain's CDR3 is CASTLTRLNGYTF. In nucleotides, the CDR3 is TGTGCCAGCACTTTGACACGTCTGAACGGCTACACCTTC.

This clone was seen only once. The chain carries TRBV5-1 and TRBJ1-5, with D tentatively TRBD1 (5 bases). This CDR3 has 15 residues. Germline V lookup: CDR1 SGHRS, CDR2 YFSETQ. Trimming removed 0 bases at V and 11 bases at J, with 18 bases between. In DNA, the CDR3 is TGCGCCAGCAGCTTGGAAGGCGGCGAGGGAGGGGCCCAGCATTTT. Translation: CASSLEGGEGGAQHF.

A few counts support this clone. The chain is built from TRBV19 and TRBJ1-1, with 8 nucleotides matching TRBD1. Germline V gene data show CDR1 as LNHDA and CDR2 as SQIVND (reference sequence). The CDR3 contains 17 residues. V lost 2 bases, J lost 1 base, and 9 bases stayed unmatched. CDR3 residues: CASSIIGRGRPNTEAFF. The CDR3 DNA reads TGTGCCAGTAGTATAATCGGCAGGGGGCGGCCGAACACTGAAGCTTTCTTT.

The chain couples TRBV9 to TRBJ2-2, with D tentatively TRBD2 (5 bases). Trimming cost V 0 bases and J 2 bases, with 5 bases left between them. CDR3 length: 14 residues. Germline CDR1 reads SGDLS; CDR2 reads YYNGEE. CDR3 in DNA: TGTGCCAGCAGCGTAGGGACTAACACCGGGGAGCTGTTTTTT. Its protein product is CASSVGTNTGELFF.

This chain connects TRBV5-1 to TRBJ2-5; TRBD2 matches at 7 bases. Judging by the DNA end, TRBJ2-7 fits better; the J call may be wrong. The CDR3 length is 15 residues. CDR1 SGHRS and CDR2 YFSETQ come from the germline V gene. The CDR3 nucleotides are TGCGCCAGCAGCTTGATTGGCGGGGGAGCCTACGAGCAGTACTTC. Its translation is CASSLIGGGAYEQYF.

In DNA, the CDR3 is TGTGCCAGCAGCTTAGTCGGTGCCCTTGGGGGGGAGACCCAGTACTTC. Its translation: CASSLVGALGGETQYF. The V call is TRBV7-9, the J call TRBJ2-5; possible D gene TRBD2, 6 bases. Germline V gene sequence: CDR1 SEHNR, CDR2 FQNEAQ (reference sequence). The V end lost 1 base, the J end lost 5 bases, and 17 bases lay between the germline ends. This CDR3 has 16 amino acids.

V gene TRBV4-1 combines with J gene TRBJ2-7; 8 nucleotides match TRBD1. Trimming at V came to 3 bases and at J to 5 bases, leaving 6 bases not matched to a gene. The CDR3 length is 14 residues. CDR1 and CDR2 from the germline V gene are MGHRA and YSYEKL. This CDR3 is CASSQTGERDEQYF. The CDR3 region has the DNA TGCGCCAGCAGCCAGACAGGGGAAAGGGACGAGCAGTACTTC.

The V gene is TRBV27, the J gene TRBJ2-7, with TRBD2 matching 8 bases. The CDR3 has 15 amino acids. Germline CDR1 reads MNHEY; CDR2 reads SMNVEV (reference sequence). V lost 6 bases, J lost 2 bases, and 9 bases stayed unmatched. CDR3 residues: CASRMTDSGAYEQYF. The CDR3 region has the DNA TGTGCCAGCAGAATGACTGATAGCGGGGCCTACGAGCAGTACTTC.

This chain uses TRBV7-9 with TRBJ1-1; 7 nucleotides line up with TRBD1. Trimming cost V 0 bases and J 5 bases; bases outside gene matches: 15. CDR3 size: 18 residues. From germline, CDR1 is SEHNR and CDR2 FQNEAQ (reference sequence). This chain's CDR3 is CASSLAPDRVPGGTEAFF. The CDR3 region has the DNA TGTGCCAGCAGCTTAGCGCCCGACAGGGTCCCAGGAGGGACTGAAGCTTTCTTT.

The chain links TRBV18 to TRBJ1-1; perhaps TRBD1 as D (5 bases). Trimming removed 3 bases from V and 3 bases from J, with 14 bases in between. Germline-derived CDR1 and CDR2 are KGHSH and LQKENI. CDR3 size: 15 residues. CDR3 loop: CASSPGTGRDTEAFF. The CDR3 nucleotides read TGTGCCAGCTCACCCGGGACTGGCAGAGACACTGAAGCTTTCTTT.

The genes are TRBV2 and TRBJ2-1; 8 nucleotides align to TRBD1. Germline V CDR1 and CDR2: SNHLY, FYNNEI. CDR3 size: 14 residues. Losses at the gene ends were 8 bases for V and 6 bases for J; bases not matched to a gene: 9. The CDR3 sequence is CASFGQGRGNEQFF. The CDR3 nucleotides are TGTGCCAGCTTTGGACAGGGAAGAGGCAATGAGCAGTTCTTC.

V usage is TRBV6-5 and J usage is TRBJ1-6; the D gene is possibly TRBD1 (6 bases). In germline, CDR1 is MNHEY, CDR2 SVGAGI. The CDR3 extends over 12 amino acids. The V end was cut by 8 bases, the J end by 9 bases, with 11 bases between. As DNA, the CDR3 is TGTGCCAGCGGGGGCTTCGGTTCACCCCTCCACTTT. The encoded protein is CASGGFGSPLHF.

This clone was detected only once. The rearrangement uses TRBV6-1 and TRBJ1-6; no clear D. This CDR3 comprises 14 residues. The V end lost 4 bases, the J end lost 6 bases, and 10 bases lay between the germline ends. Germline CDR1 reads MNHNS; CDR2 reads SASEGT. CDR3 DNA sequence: TGTGCCAGCAGTGTCCTGCGAACTAATTCACCCCTCCACTTT. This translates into CASSVLRTNSPLHF.

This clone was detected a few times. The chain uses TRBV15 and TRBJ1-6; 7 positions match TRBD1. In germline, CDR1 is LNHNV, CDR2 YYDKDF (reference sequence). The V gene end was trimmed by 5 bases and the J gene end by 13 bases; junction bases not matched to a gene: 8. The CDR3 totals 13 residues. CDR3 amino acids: CATSLRQGEPLHF. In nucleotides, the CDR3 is TGTGCCACCAGCTTAAGACAGGGCGAGCCCCTCCACTTT.

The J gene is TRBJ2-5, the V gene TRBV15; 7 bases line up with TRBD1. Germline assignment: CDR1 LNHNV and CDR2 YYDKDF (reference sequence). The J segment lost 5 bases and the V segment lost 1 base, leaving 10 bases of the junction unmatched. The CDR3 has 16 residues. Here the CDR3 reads CATSRAPGQSRETQYF. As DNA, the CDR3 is TGTGCCACCAGCAGAGCACCGGGACAGTCGAGGGAGACCCAGTACTTC.

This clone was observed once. The CDR3 bases are TGTGCCAGCCGGACAGGGGGTGGGGAGACCCAGTACTTC. It is translated as CASRTGGGETQYF. The V gene is TRBV6-1, the J gene TRBJ2-5, with TRBD1 identical over 10 bases. The germline CDR1 and CDR2 sequences are MNHNS and SASEGT. CDR3 length: 13 amino acids. V lost 8 bases to trimming and J lost 5 bases; unmatched junction nucleotides: 5.

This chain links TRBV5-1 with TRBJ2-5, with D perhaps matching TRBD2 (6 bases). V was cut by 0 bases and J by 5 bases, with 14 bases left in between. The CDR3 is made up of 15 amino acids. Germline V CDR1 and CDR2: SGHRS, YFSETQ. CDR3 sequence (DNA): TGCGCCAGCAGCTTGGGAAAGGGCGGAGGGGAGACCCAGTACTTC. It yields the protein CASSLGKGGGETQYF.

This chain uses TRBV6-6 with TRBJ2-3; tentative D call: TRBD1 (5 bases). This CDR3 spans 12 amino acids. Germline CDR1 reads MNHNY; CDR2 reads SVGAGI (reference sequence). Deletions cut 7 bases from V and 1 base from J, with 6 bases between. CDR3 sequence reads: CASKGGTDTQYF. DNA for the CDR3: TGTGCCAGCAAAGGGGGCACAGATACGCAGTATTTT.

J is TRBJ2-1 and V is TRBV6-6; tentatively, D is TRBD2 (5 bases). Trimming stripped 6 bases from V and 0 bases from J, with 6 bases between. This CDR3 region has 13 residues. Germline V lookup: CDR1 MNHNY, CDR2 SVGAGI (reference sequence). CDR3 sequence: CASREDSYNEQFF. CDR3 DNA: TGTGCCAGCAGGGAGGACTCCTACAATGAGCAGTTCTTC.

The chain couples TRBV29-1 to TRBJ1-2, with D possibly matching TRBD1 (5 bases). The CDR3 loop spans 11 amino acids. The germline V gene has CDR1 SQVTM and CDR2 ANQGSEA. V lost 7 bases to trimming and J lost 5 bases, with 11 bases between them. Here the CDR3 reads CSGTTAYGYTF. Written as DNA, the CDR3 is TGCAGCGGAACGACAGCTTATGGCTACACCTTC.

The CDR3, as DNA: TGCGCCAGCAGTGAAGGTGGGAGAGCCTACGAGCAGTACTTC. Its translation: CASSEGGRAYEQYF. The gene calls are TRBV10-1 and TRBJ2-7; D possibly corresponds to TRBD2 (5 bases). The germline V gene encodes CDR1 WNHNN and CDR2 SYGVQD (reference sequence). The CDR3 is 14 residues long. The V and J ends lost 3 bases and 2 bases respectively, with 11 bases between them.